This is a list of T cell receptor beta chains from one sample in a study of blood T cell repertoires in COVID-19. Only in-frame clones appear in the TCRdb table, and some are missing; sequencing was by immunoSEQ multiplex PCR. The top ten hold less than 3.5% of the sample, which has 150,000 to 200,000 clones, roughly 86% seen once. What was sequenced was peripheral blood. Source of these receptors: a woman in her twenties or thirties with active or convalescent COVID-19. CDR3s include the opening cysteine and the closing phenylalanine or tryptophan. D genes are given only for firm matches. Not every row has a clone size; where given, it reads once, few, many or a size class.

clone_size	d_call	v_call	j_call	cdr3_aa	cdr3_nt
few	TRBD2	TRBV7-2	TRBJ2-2	CASSGTSGSLTGELFF	TGTGCCAGCAGCGGAACTAGCGGGAGTTTAACCGGGGAGCTGTTTTTT
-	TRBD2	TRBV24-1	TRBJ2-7	CATSDSGTRYEQYF	TGTGCCACCAGTGATAGCGGGACTCGCTACGAGCAGTACTTC
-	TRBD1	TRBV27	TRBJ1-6	CASSTGTENSPLHF	TGTGCCAGCAGTACCGGGACAGAGAATTCACCCCTCCACTTT
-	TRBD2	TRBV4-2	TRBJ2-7	CASSPRTSGGVSEQYF	TGTGCCAGCAGCCCTCGGACTAGCGGGGGGGTAAGCGAGCAGTACTTC
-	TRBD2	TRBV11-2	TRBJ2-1	CASSLYRTSGVYNEQFF	TGTGCCAGCAGCTTATACCGGACTAGCGGGGTCTACAATGAGCAGTTCTTC
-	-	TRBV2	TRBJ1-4	CASSELGGTNEKLFF	TGTGCCAGCAGTGAGTTAGGAGGGACTAATGAAAAACTGTTTTTT
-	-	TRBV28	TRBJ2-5	CASSPPRGRQETQYF	TGTGCCAGCAGCCCCCCCCGAGGCCGACAAGAGACCCAGTACTTC
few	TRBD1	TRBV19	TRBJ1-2	CATSGQSAYGYTF	TGTGCCACCTCGGGACAGTCGGCGTATGGCTACACCTTC
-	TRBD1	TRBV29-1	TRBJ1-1	CSVEGQGPRRNTEAFF	TGCAGCGTTGAAGGACAGGGGCCGCGTCGGAACACTGAAGCTTTCTTT
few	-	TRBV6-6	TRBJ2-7	CASSYFSAAGEQYF	TGTGCCAGCAGTTACTTTTCAGCGGCGGGGGAGCAGTACTTC
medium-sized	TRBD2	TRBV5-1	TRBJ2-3	CASSLEGLGGGYF	TGCGCCAGCAGCTTGGAGGGACTAGGAGGGGGGTATTTT
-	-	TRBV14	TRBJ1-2	CASSPRTFYGYTF	TGTGCCAGCAGCCCGCGGACTTTCTATGGCTACACCTTC
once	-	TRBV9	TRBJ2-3	CASSVGTDTQYF	TGTGCCAGCAGCGTCGGCACAGATACGCAGTATTTT
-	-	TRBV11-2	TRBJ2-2	CASTWGSYANTGELFF	TGTGCCAGCACGTGGGGCAGTTACGCGAACACCGGGGAGCTGTTTTTT
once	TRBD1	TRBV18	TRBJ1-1	CASSSGTGGNTEAFF	TGTGCCAGCTCATCCGGGACAGGGGGAAACACTGAAGCTTTCTTT
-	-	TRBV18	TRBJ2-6	CASSREGVGANVLTF	TGTGCCAGCTCACGAGAGGGGGTCGGGGCCAACGTCCTGACTTTC
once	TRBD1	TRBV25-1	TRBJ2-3	CASSANPGQAGNTDTQYF	TGTGCCAGCAGTGCAAACCCCGGACAGGCGGGCAACACAGATACGCAGTATTTT
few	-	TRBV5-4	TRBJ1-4	CASSLDLTSEKLFF	TGTGCCAGCAGCTTGGACCTGACTAGTGAAAAACTGTTTTTT
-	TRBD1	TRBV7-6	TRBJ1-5	CASSLGADRSYQPQHF	TGTGCCAGCAGCTTAGGGGCGGACAGGAGCTATCAGCCCCAGCATTTT
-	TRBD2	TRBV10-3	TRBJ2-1	CATGEGSGRSVEQFF	TGTGCCACCGGAGAGGGGAGCGGGAGGTCAGTTGAGCAGTTCTTC
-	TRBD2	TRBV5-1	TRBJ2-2	CASSLASGGAGRGELFF	TGCGCCAGCAGCTTGGCTAGCGGGGGGGCCGGTCGCGGGGAGCTGTTTTTT
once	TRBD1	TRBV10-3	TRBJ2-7	CAISGTGTGAYEQYF	TGTGCCATCAGTGGTACCGGGACAGGGGCCTACGAGCAGTACTTC
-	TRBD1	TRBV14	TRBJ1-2	CASSQDRGTGGNYYGYTF	TGTGCCAGCAGCCAAGATCGCGGGACAGGGGGGAATTACTATGGCTACACCTTC
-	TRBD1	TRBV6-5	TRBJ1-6	CASAKDRPHNSPLHF	TGTGCCAGCGCCAAGGACAGGCCGCATAATTCACCCCTCCACTTT
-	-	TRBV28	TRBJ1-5	CASSLASGPEQPQHF	TGTGCCAGCAGTTTAGCTTCAGGGCCGGAACAGCCCCAGCATTTT
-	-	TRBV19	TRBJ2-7	CASSMSHSELYEQYF	TGTGCCAGTAGTATGTCCCACAGTGAACTCTACGAGCAGTACTTC
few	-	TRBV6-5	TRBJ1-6	CASVGAVGISPLHF	TGTGCCAGCGTAGGAGCAGTAGGCATTTCACCCCTCCACTTT